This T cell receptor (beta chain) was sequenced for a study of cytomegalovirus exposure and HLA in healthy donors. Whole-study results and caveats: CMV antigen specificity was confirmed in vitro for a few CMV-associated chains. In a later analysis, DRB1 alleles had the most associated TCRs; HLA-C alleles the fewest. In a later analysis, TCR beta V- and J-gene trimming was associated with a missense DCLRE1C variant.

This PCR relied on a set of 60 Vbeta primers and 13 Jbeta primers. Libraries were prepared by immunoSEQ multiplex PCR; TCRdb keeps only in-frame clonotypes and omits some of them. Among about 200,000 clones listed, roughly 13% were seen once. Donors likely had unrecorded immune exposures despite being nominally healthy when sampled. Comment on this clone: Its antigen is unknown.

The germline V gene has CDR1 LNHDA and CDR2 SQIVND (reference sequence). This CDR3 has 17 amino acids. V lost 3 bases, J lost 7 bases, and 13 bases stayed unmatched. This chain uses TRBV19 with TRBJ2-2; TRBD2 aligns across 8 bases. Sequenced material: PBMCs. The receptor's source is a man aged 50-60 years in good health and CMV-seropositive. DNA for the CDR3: TGTGCCAGTAGTATTTCCTCCAGCGGGGGAATGGGCGGGGAGCTGTTTTTT. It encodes CASSISSSGGMGGELFF.